One and the same sample provided the 7 T cell receptor beta chains below, sequenced in a study of CD8 T cells in Susac syndrome. Random hexamers were used to reverse transcribe an amount of roughly 0.5 to 1 ug RNA. MiXCR, run by TCRdb on the immunoSEQ multiplex PCR reads, gives a single entry per CDR3 protein. The sample consists of about 94,000 distinct CDR3 sequences, 90% to 95% of them appearing once. The sequenced material came from CD4+ T cells from PBMCs. Receptor source: a human donor with Susac syndrome.

V is TRBV29-1 and J is TRBJ2-4, with D possibly TRBD1 on 5 matching bases. The CDR3 extends over 14 amino acids. V dropped 4 bases and J dropped 6 bases, with 16 bases sitting between them. Germline V CDR1 and CDR2: SQVTM, ANQGSEA. CDR3 DNA sequence: TGCAGCGTTGTGCTACATCAAAGGGGAAACATTCAGTACTTC. Its translation is CSVVLHQRGNIQYF.

This chain links TRBV6-5 with TRBJ2-3; the D gene is possibly TRBD2 (5 bases). This CDR3 has 13 residues. Trimming shortened V by 8 bases and J by 0 bases, and 9 bases separated the two germline ends. CDR1 and CDR2 (germline): MNHEY, SVGAGI. In DNA, the CDR3 is TGTGCCAGCCGGGCGGGTAGCACAGATACGCAGTATTTT. Translation: CASRAGSTDTQYF.

This CDR3 is CASSLRGGEPQHF. CDR3 coding DNA: TGTGCCAGCAGCTTAAGGGGGGGAGAGCCCCAGCATTTT. The chain employs TRBV7-9 and TRBJ1-5; D is possibly TRBD1 (6 bases). The CDR3 consists of 13 residues. Between the trimmed V and J ends, which lost 2 bases and 8 bases, there was a span of 10 bases. Germline V CDR1 and CDR2: SEHNR, FQNEAQ (reference sequence).

This chain uses TRBV2 with TRBJ2-1, with unresolved D. The V gene's germline CDR1 is SNHLY and CDR2 FYNNEI. The CDR3 spans 15 residues. V lost 1 base, J lost 4 bases, and 11 bases lay in between. This CDR3 is CASSEGTSLYNEQFF. The CDR3, as DNA: TGTGCCAGCAGTGAAGGGACGAGCCTTTACAATGAGCAGTTCTTC. The entire variable domain, with the rest obtained from reference TRBV2 and TRBJ2-1, is as follows: EPEVTQTPSHQVTQMGQEVILRCVPISNHLYFYWYRQILGQKVEFLVSFYNNEISEKSEIFDDQFSVERPDGSNFTLKIRSTKLEDSAMYFCASSEGTSLYNEQFFGPGTRLTVL.

The chain links TRBV30 to TRBJ1-6, with 10 nucleotides matching TRBD1. There are 16 residues in the CDR3. Germline V CDR1 and CDR2: GTSNPN, SVGIG (reference sequence). With 4 bases clipped from V and 5 bases from J, the junction kept 8 bases outside the gene matches. In DNA form, the CDR3 reads TGTGCCTGGACCAGGGACAGGGGCTTAAATAATTCACCCCTCCACTTT. Protein sequence: CAWTRDRGLNNSPLHF.

The V gene is TRBV5-6, the J gene TRBJ2-6; no firm D call. V was cut by 2 bases and J by 1 base, with 7 bases left in between. The CDR3 length is 15 residues. Per the germline V gene, CDR1 is SGHDT and CDR2 is YYEEEE. CDR3 coding DNA: TGTGCCAGCAGCTTCCCCGGGTCTGGGGCCAACGTCCTGACTTTC. It translates to CASSFPGSGANVLTF.

The chain is built from TRBV4-2 and TRBJ1-1; TRBD1 matches at 7 bases. The V gene end was trimmed by 1 base and the J gene end by 4 bases; junction bases not matched to a gene: 9. Germline assignment: CDR1 LGHNA and CDR2 YNFKEQ. The CDR3 length is 16 residues. As DNA, the CDR3 is TGTGCCAGCAGCCAAGTCCATCGACAGGGACCCACTGAAGCTTTCTTT. As protein: CASSQVHRQGPTEAFF.